The 32 T cell receptor beta chains below come from one sample, sequenced in a study of CD8 T cells in Susac syndrome. The RNA input was about 0.5 to 1 ug, and it was reverse transcribed with random hexamers. TCRdb redid the calling of the immunoSEQ multiplex PCR reads with MiXCR, one entry per CDR3 protein. Of more than 65,000 distinct CDR3 sequences in the sample, 94% were seen once. Sequencing was carried out using CD8+ T cells from PBMCs. All receptors come from a human donor with multiple sclerosis.

The chain joins TRBV14 to TRBJ2-7, with 7 bases identical to TRBD2. The CDR3 extends over 13 amino acids. Germline V gene data show CDR1 as SGHDN and CDR2 as FVKESK. Trimming took 4 bases from V and 6 from J; bases not matched to a gene: 6. In nucleotides, the CDR3 is TGTGCCAGCAGCCTCGTCGGCGGGGGCGAGCAGTACTTC. It is translated as CASSLVGGGEQYF.

The chain employs TRBV19 and TRBJ2-1; the match to TRBD2 covers 14 bases. This CDR3 comprises 17 residues. CDR1 LNHDA and CDR2 SQIVND come from the germline V gene (reference sequence). After removal of 5 bases from V and 2 bases from J, the junction contained 5 bases not matched to a gene. In nucleotides, the CDR3 is TGTGCCAGTAGTGAGGGACTAGCGGGAGAGACCTACAATGAGCAGTTCTTC. Protein sequence: CASSEGLAGETYNEQFF.

This chain uses TRBV20-1 with TRBJ2-2, with a tentative D call TRBD1 (6 bases). The CDR3 has 16 residues. Trimming stripped 2 bases from V and 0 bases from J, with 13 bases between. Per germline, CDR1 DFQATT and CDR2 SNEGSKA (reference sequence). CDR3: CSARPQGTANTGELFF. CDR3 DNA: TGCAGTGCTAGACCCCAGGGGACCGCGAACACCGGGGAGCTGTTTTTT.

This chain joins TRBV13 and TRBJ2-1; TRBD2 agrees at 13 bases. From germline, CDR1 is PRHDT and CDR2 FYEKMQ (reference sequence). The CDR3 length is 15 residues. Trimming took 5 bases from V and 8 from J; bases not matched to a gene: 6. The CDR3 loop is CASSAGLAGFDEQFF. In nucleotides, the CDR3 is TGTGCCAGCAGCGCGGGACTAGCGGGATTCGATGAGCAGTTCTTC.

The chain combines TRBV29-1 with TRBJ2-7; tentatively, D is TRBD1 or TRBD2 (5 bases each). CDR1 is SQVTM, CDR2 ANQGSEA, per germline. V lost 3 bases to trimming and J lost 4 bases, with 19 bases between them. This CDR3 is built from 15 residues. The CDR3 loop is CSVDFREGTDYEQYF. CDR3 nucleotides: TGCAGCGTTGATTTTCGCGAGGGGACGGATTACGAGCAGTACTTC.

V gene TRBV20-1 combines with J gene TRBJ2-7; D possibly corresponds to TRBD1 (5 bases). V lost 0 bases and J lost 4, with 7 bases in between. The germline V gene has CDR1 DFQATT and CDR2 SNEGSKA (reference sequence). The CDR3 is 12 residues long. CDR3 amino acids: CSARETVYEQYF. CDR3 bases: TGCAGTGCTAGAGAGACAGTTTACGAGCAGTACTTC.

This chain joins TRBV5-1 and TRBJ2-2, with D unclear. CDR1 is SGHRS, CDR2 YFSETQ, per germline. V was pared by 2 bases and J by 0 bases, with 14 bases between. This CDR3 contains 17 residues. CDR3 nucleotide sequence: TGCGCCAGCAGCTTCCCATTGGCTCGGGCGAACACCGGGGAGCTGTTTTTT. This codes for CASSFPLARANTGELFF.

The V gene is TRBV2, the J gene TRBJ2-7; no reliable D call. This CDR3 has 12 residues. The V and J ends lost 0 bases and 0 bases respectively, with 0 bases between them. Germline CDR1 reads SNHLY; CDR2 reads FYNNEI. The DNA of the CDR3 is TGTGCCAGCAGTGAAGCCTCCTACGAGCAGTACTTC. It specifies CASSEASYEQYF.

The chain uses TRBV28 and TRBJ1-2; TRBD1 matches 10 bases. The CDR3 has 14 residues. Trimming cost V 5 bases and J 4 bases; bases outside gene matches: 4. Per germline, CDR1 MDHEN and CDR2 SYDVKM. Here the CDR3 reads CASSPGTGVYGYTF. CDR3 nucleotides: TGTGCCAGCAGTCCCGGGACAGGGGTCTATGGCTACACCTTC.

This clonotype was seen once. The V and J genes are TRBV2 and TRBJ2-5, with no clear D. The germline CDR1 and CDR2 sequences are SNHLY and FYNNEI. V was pared by 3 bases and J by 0 bases, with 14 bases between. The length of the CDR3 is 16 residues. CDR3 loop: CASSDSSTRYQETQYF. In nucleotides, the CDR3 is TGTGCCAGCAGTGACTCGAGTACCAGGTACCAAGAGACCCAGTACTTC.

The chain uses TRBV4-1 and TRBJ1-2, with D possibly TRBD1 on 5 matching bases. Germline lookup yields CDR1 MGHRA and CDR2 YSYEKL. V was trimmed by 0 bases and J by 2 bases, leaving 13 bases between them. The CDR3 runs to 16 residues. Written as DNA, the CDR3 is TGCGCCAGCAGCCAAGATTTATTAGGGACGAACTATGGCTACACCTTC. This translates into CASSQDLLGTNYGYTF.

V gene TRBV5-1 combines with J gene TRBJ1-1, with D maybe TRBD1 (6 bases). Germline assignment: CDR1 SGHRS and CDR2 YFSETQ. V lost 0 bases and J 1 base, leaving 13 bases between the germline ends. The CDR3 spans 16 residues. For the CDR3, the DNA is TGCGCCAGCAGCTTGGAAGGACAGCCTGGGAACACTGAAGCTTTCTTT. This codes for CASSLEGQPGNTEAFF. The variable domain in full, with the rest retrieved from reference TRBV5-1 and TRBJ1-1, is KAGVTQTPRYLIKTRGQQVTLSCSPISGHRSVSWYQQTPGQGLQFLFEYFSETQRNKGNFPGRFSGRQFSNSRSEMNVSTLELGDSALYLCASSLEGQPGNTEAFFGQGTRLTVV.

The J gene is TRBJ2-3, the V gene TRBV20-1; D may be TRBD1 or TRBD2 (5 bases each). V dropped 1 base and J dropped 6 bases, with 17 bases sitting between them. The CDR3 extends over 15 amino acids. Germline CDR1 DFQATT, CDR2 SNEGSKA (reference sequence). This chain's CDR3 is CSARVSRDLSDTQYF. As DNA, the CDR3 is TGCAGTGCTAGAGTGAGCCGGGACCTGAGCGATACGCAGTATTTT.

This rearrangement joins TRBV5-6 to TRBJ2-3, with a weak D call TRBD2 (6 bases). The CDR3 runs 16 residues. Germline values: CDR1 SGHDT, CDR2 YYEEEE. Trimming stripped 2 bases from V and 1 base from J, with 14 bases between. Written as DNA, the CDR3 is TGTGCCAGCAGCTTCGGGACTGGTATTGGCACAGATACGCAGTATTTT. It translates to CASSFGTGIGTDTQYF.

The rearrangement uses TRBV14 and TRBJ1-1, with D possibly being TRBD1 (6 bases). Germline values: CDR1 SGHDN, CDR2 FVKESK. This CDR3 is built from 18 residues. V lost 0 bases and J lost 3, with 20 bases in between. CDR3 sequence reads: CASSQDVRGAGMYTEAFF. CDR3 DNA sequence: TGTGCCAGCAGCCAAGATGTCAGGGGCGCAGGAATGTACACTGAAGCTTTCTTT.

The V and J genes are TRBV4-1 and TRBJ1-1; a possible D gene is TRBD1 (5 bases). The V gene lost 1 base and the J gene lost 1 base, with 13 bases spanning the gap. There are 16 residues in the CDR3. The germline V gene encodes CDR1 MGHRA and CDR2 YSYEKL. The CDR3 DNA reads as TGCGCCAGCAGCCAAGTGTCGGGACGGGGGAACACTGAAGCTTTCTTT. It is translated as CASSQVSGRGNTEAFF.

The chain has TRBV30 and TRBJ2-3; a weak D match, TRBD2 (6 bases). Germline V gene data show CDR1 as GTSNPN and CDR2 as SVGIG (reference sequence). The CDR3 totals 14 residues. In DNA, the CDR3 is TGTGCTCGGGGGTCGGTAGCGGTTACAGATACGCAGTATTTT. Translation: CARGSVAVTDTQYF.

The chain uses TRBV4-3 and TRBJ2-5; D remains unclear. The ends were cut back, 4 bases at V and 7 bases at J, with 19 bases in the middle. Germline CDR1 is LGHNA and CDR2 is YSLEER. CDR3 length: 15 residues. DNA for the CDR3: TGCGCCAGCAGCCCCCAACGCGCTGAATGGTGGACCCAGTACTTC. Translation gives CASSPQRAEWWTQYF.

Only one count was recorded for this clonotype. The chain links TRBV28 to TRBJ2-5; weak D call: TRBD2 (6 bases). V lost 11 bases and J 2 bases, leaving 15 bases between the germline ends. Germline V lookup: CDR1 MDHEN, CDR2 SYDVKM. The CDR3 is made up of 13 amino acids. CDR3 in amino acids: CAVLEGLQETQYF. The CDR3 DNA is TGTGCCGTCTTGGAGGGGCTTCAAGAGACCCAGTACTTC.

Written as DNA, the CDR3 is TGTGCCAGCAGCTCGACTAGCGGGAGTCTCTGGGGACAGTACTTC. Encoded protein: CASSSTSGSLWGQYF. The rearrangement links TRBV3-1 to TRBJ2-7; 12 bases map to TRBD2. This CDR3 has 15 residues. CDR1 is LGHDT, CDR2 YNNKEL, per germline (reference sequence). J was trimmed by 10 bases and V by 5 bases; bases with no gene match: 12.

With regard to this clonotype: The conserved final phenylalanine or tryptophan is absent from the CDR3, which likely points to a read error. The V gene is TRBV20-1, the J gene TRBJ2-1; TRBD2 aligns across 7 bases. Looked up from germline, CDR1 is DFQATT and CDR2 is SNEGSKA (reference sequence). The CDR3 extends over 15 amino acids. CDR3 bases: TGCAGTACTAGAGGGGAGGGAGGGTCCTACAATGAGCAGTTCTCC. Translating gives CSTRGEGGSYNEQFS.

This clonotype was seen just once. The rearrangement links TRBV3-1 to TRBJ1-2; unclear D gene. This CDR3 has 13 residues. Trimming removed 1 base from V and 3 bases from J, with 6 bases in between. Germline lookup yields CDR1 LGHDT and CDR2 YNNKEL (reference sequence). CDR3: CASSQAEHYGYTF. The CDR3 DNA follows: TGTGCCAGCAGCCAAGCCGAACACTATGGCTACACCTTC.

The rearrangement links TRBV2 to TRBJ2-7; the match to TRBD1 covers 9 bases. V was pared by 7 bases and J by 1 base, with 2 bases of the junction left unmatched. This CDR3 region has 13 residues. Per the germline V gene, CDR1 is SNHLY and CDR2 is FYNNEI. The CDR3 DNA follows: TGTGCCAGCACCGGGACAGGGTCCTACGAGCAGTACTTC. Encoded protein: CASTGTGSYEQYF.

The V call is TRBV13, the J call TRBJ2-1; possible D gene TRBD1, 5 bases. CDR1 and CDR2 from the germline V gene are PRHDT and FYEKMQ (reference sequence). The CDR3 spans 11 residues. V was shortened by 1 base and J by 13 bases, with 8 bases between the two germline ends. Here the CDR3 reads CASSLVDIQFF. The CDR3 DNA is TGTGCCAGCAGCTTAGTGGACATACAGTTCTTC.

The rearrangement joins TRBV28 to TRBJ2-2, with unresolved D. This CDR3 region has 13 residues. Trimming removed 5 bases from V and 4 bases from J, with 8 bases in between. Germline V gene data show CDR1 as MDHEN and CDR2 as SYDVKM. The CDR3 spells CASSLVSTGELFF. The CDR3 DNA follows: TGTGCCAGCAGTCTGGTCAGCACCGGGGAGCTGTTTTTT.

The V call is TRBV7-9, the J call TRBJ1-2, with D possibly being TRBD1 (6 bases). The CDR3 runs 13 residues. Germline CDR1 reads SEHNR; CDR2 reads FQNEAQ (reference sequence). Trimming took 5 bases from V and 3 from J, leaving 10 bases between them. CDR3 loop: CASSGDTDYGYTF. CDR3 bases: TGTGCCAGCAGCGGGGACACCGACTATGGCTACACCTTC.

The rearrangement links TRBV6-4 to TRBJ2-6, with D possibly TRBD1 on 6 matching bases. V lost 6 bases and J lost 1, with 13 bases in between. From germline, CDR1 is MRHNA and CDR2 SNTAGT. CDR3 size: 16 residues. DNA for the CDR3: TGTGCCAGCAGCAAATTAGGGGGATCTGGGGCCAACGTCCTGACTTTC. Protein: CASSKLGGSGANVLTF.

The rearrangement joins TRBV10-3 to TRBJ2-7; TRBD2 is a possible D gene (6 bases). Trimming left V 8 bases short and J 3 bases short, with 20 bases between. This CDR3 spans 15 amino acids. Per the germline V gene, CDR1 is ENHRY and CDR2 is SYGVKD. The CDR3, as DNA: TGTGCCATCTCCCCCGGGAGAGCTGATTTCTACGAGCAGTACTTC. It translates to CAISPGRADFYEQYF.

V and J are TRBV3-1 and TRBJ2-2; D gene unclear. The ends were cut back, 0 bases at V and 5 bases at J, with 7 bases in the middle. Germline loops: CDR1 LGHDT, CDR2 YNNKEL (reference sequence). The CDR3 loop spans 14 amino acids. The CDR3 sequence is CASSQDMQTGELFF. The CDR3 DNA reads TGTGCCAGCAGCCAAGATATGCAGACCGGGGAGCTGTTTTTT.

V gene TRBV27 combines with J gene TRBJ2-1, with D perhaps TRBD1 or TRBD2 (6 bases each). The CDR3 covers 15 residues. Between the trimmed V and J ends, which lost 0 bases and 4 bases, there was a span of 10 bases. Germline V lookup: CDR1 MNHEY, CDR2 SMNVEV (reference sequence). The CDR3, as DNA: TGTGCCAGCAGTTTATCGGGGGCGGGATACAATGAGCAGTTCTTC. This sequence encodes CASSLSGAGYNEQFF.

CDR3 in DNA: TGTGCCAGCAGTTCTCGGATCGTGGAGACTCCGTATGTAGGCTACGAGCAGTACTTC. The encoded protein is CASSSRIVETPYVGYEQYF. The rearrangement joins TRBV28 to TRBJ2-7, with D unclear. Trimming shortened V by 4 bases and J by 3 bases, and 28 bases separated the two germline ends. Germline CDR1 is MDHEN and CDR2 is SYDVKM. The CDR3 is 19 residues long.

In this sample, this clonotype turned up once. The rearrangement joins TRBV7-8 to TRBJ2-1; 8 bases are a match to TRBD2. Losses at the gene ends were 0 bases for V and 0 bases for J; bases not matched to a gene: 4. CDR3 size: 17 residues. CDR1 and CDR2 from the germline V gene are SGHVS and FQNEAQ. The CDR3 sequence: CASSLAASGSSYNEQFF. The CDR3 DNA is TGTGCCAGCAGCTTAGCAGCTAGCGGGTCCTCCTACAATGAGCAGTTCTTC.